The 8 T cell receptor beta chains in this list originate from one sample, sequenced in a study of CD8 T cells in Susac syndrome. Reverse transcription of about 0.5 to 1 ug RNA used random hexamers. Each CDR3 protein is one row after TCRdb ran MiXCR on the immunoSEQ multiplex PCR reads. The profile shows some 260,000 distinct CDR3 sequences, more than 75% of them singletons. The sequenced material came from CD8+ T cells from PBMCs. The receptors were gathered from a human donor with multiple sclerosis.

In its sample, this clonotype was seen once. The chain recombines TRBV27 with TRBJ2-7; a weak D match, TRBD2 (6 bases). CDR1 is MNHEY and CDR2 is SMNVEV in the germline V gene (reference sequence). This CDR3 spans 12 amino acids. Trimming took off 8 bases at V and 6 bases at J, with 14 bases between the two ends. CDR3 DNA: TGTGCCAGCGCACCCCAGGGACTCGAGCAGTACTTC. This sequence encodes CASAPQGLEQYF.

The chain links TRBV2 to TRBJ2-7; TRBD1 agrees at 7 bases. This CDR3 has 12 residues. Germline V gives CDR1 SNHLY, CDR2 FYNNEI. Germline trimming cut 10 bases from V and 3 bases from J; bases unmatched to any gene: 6. The CDR3 bases are TGTGCCATAGGACAGGACGGCTACGAGCAGTACTTC. This codes for CAIGQDGYEQYF.

CDR3 coding DNA: TGTGCCAGCAGCGAGGCCACGGGGCCGGGTTTGGTAGAGACCCAGTACTTC. Its protein is CASSEATGPGLVETQYF. J is TRBJ2-5 and V is TRBV9, with D perhaps TRBD1 or TRBD2 (5 bases each). Germline values: CDR1 SGDLS, CDR2 YYNGEE. V lost 3 bases and J 4 bases, leaving 22 bases between the germline ends. This CDR3 comprises 17 residues. The full variable domain, in which reference TRBV9 and TRBJ2-5 provide the parts outside the CDR3, is DSGVTQTPKHLITATGQRVTLRCSPRSGDLSVYWYQQSLDQGLQFLIQYYNGEERAKGNILERFSAQQFPDLHSELNLSSLELGDSALYFCASSEATGPGLVETQYFGPGTRLLVL.

The chain recombines TRBV28 with TRBJ1-5; 8 bases agree with TRBD1. The CDR3 length is 14 residues. Germline V gives CDR1 MDHEN, CDR2 SYDVKM. V dropped 4 bases and J dropped 7; count of bases not matched to a gene: 6. CDR3 amino acids: CASSWTGFRQPQHF. The CDR3 bases are TGTGCCAGCAGTTGGACAGGGTTTAGGCAGCCCCAGCATTTT.

The table lists this clonotype with a few counts. V usage is TRBV6-5 and J usage is TRBJ1-2; 9 bases match TRBD1. CDR1 is MNHEY and CDR2 is SVGAGI in the germline V gene. V shed 0 bases and J 7 bases; nucleotides not matched to a gene: 6. This CDR3 comprises 15 residues. CDR3: CASSYSTGGGSGYTF. CDR3 sequence (DNA): TGTGCCAGCAGTTACTCGACAGGGGGGGGTAGTGGCTACACCTTC.

V and J are TRBV2 and TRBJ1-2; maybe TRBD1 (5 bases). The germline gives CDR1 SNHLY, CDR2 FYNNEI. This CDR3 has 13 residues. V was trimmed by 11 bases and J by 8 bases, leaving 21 bases between them. The CDR3 spells CAGGPAATMGYTF. The CDR3 bases are TGTGCCGGGGGTCCCGCGGCAACTATGGGCTACACCTTC.

The rearrangement uses TRBV29-1 and TRBJ2-1; D unresolved. Trimming took 1 base from V and 5 from J, leaving 3 bases between them. CDR3 length equals 11 residues. Looked up from germline, CDR1 is SQVTM and CDR2 is ANQGSEA. The chain's CDR3 is CSVEADNEQFF. CDR3 nucleotide sequence: TGCAGCGTTGAAGCGGACAATGAGCAGTTCTTC.

This rearrangement joins TRBV27 to TRBJ2-3; 8 nucleotides align to TRBD1. The V and J ends lost 7 bases and 6 bases, in that order; junction bases with no gene match: 12. CDR3 size: 15 residues. Per germline, CDR1 MNHEY and CDR2 SMNVEV (reference sequence). CDR3 bases: TGTGCCAGCACCCTGGGTGGCAGGGGGCTCGATACGCAGTATTTT. It specifies CASTLGGRGLDTQYF.